This is a list of T cell receptor beta chains from one sample in a study of blood T cell repertoires in COVID-19. Sequencing was performed with immunoSEQ multiplex PCR; in TCRdb, only in-frame clones are kept and a portion is missing. The data hold more than 350,000 clones, with 70% to 90% observed a single time. The specimen was PBMCs or T cells enriched from blood (not recorded which). The receptors here all came from a woman between 18 and 30 years old who had been exposed to COVID-19. CDR3s include the opening cysteine and the closing phenylalanine or tryptophan. The D gene is left open where the match is weak. Clone size appears in some rows only: once, few, many, or a class for an expanded clone.

V	D	size	J	CDR3	DNA
TRBV5-1	TRBD2	-	TRBJ2-1	CASSRLAGNNEQFF	TGCGCCAGCTCCCGACTAGCGGGGAACAATGAGCAGTTCTTC
TRBV4-1	TRBD2	-	TRBJ2-3	CASSQEVPLKLSGYTDTQYF	TGCGCCAGCAGCCAGGAAGTCCCTCTTAAACTTAGCGGGTACACAGATACGCAGTATTTT
TRBV27	-	-	TRBJ1-1	CASSLSRGGRDGAFF	TGTGCCAGCAGTTTATCCCGCGGAGGGAGGGACGGAGCTTTCTTT
TRBV27	-	-	TRBJ1-5	CASRQLNQPQHF	TGTGCCAGCCGACAGCTCAATCAGCCCCAGCATTTT
TRBV19	TRBD2	-	TRBJ2-3	CASSTIAGVGTDTQYF	TGTGCCAGTAGTACAATAGCGGGGGTTGGCACAGATACGCAGTATTTT
TRBV28	-	-	TRBJ2-7	CASLLGRGYEQYF	TGTGCCAGCCTTCTTGGGAGGGGGTACGAGCAGTACTTC
TRBV3-1/TRBV3-2	TRBD1	-	TRBJ1-5	CASSRTGSGQPQHF	TGTGCCAGCAGTCGGACAGGGTCGGGACAGCCCCAGCATTTT
TRBV4-1	TRBD1	few	TRBJ2-7	CASSQVTGGRNEQYF	TGCGCCAGCAGCCAAGTAACAGGGGGAAGGAACGAGCAGTACTTC
TRBV7-3	-	-	TRBJ2-1	CASSLDRSPYNEQFF	TGTGCCAGCAGCCTAGACAGGTCCCCTTACAATGAGCAGTTCTTC
TRBV9	-	-	TRBJ1-2	CASSVGANYGYTF	TGTGCCAGTTCTGTGGGAGCTAACTATGGCTACACCTTC
TRBV28	-	-	TRBJ2-6	CASSLVTAGANVLTF	TGTGCCAGCAGTTTAGTAACAGCTGGGGCCAACGTCCTGACTTTC
TRBV4-3	TRBD1	few	TRBJ2-3	CASSQGTGYSDTQYF	TGCGCCAGCAGCCAAGGGACAGGGTATTCAGATACGCAGTATTTT
TRBV7-8	TRBD2	-	TRBJ2-3	CASSTRLAGTDTQYF	TGTGCCAGCAGCACCCGACTAGCTGGCACAGATACGCAGTATTTT
TRBV5-1	-	-	TRBJ2-5	CASSLAILPAAQETQYF	TGCGCCAGCAGCTTGGCAATTCTACCAGCGGCCCAAGAGACCCAGTACTTC
TRBV6-1	-	-	TRBJ1-3	CASSEFVDSSGNTIYF	TGTGCCAGCAGTGAATTTGTTGACAGCTCTGGAAACACCATATATTTT
TRBV6-6	-	-	TRBJ1-3	CASNDRGNTIYF	TGTGCCAGCAATGACAGGGGAAACACCATATATTTT
TRBV7-9	TRBD1	-	TRBJ1-6	CASAGTDINSPLHF	TGTGCCAGCGCCGGGACAGATATTAATTCACCCCTCCACTTT
TRBV6-5	-	few	TRBJ2-7	CASSYGRGPEQYF	TGTGCCAGCAGTTACGGGAGAGGTCCCGAGCAGTACTTC
TRBV6-5	TRBD1	once	TRBJ2-7	CASRSNRDRDYEQYF	TGTGCCAGCAGGTCCAACCGGGACAGGGACTACGAGCAGTACTTC
TRBV6-5	TRBD1	-	TRBJ2-3	CASSSGGGTDTQYF	TGTGCCAGCAGTTCAGGGGGAGGCACAGATACGCAGTATTTT
TRBV25-1	TRBD1	-	TRBJ1-6	CASSDAGGSSPLHF	TGTGCCAGCAGTGATGCAGGGGGCAGCTCACCCCTCCACTTT
TRBV18	TRBD1	-	TRBJ1-1	CASSRATGELNTEAFF	TGTGCCAGCTCCCGGGCGACAGGGGAGTTGAACACTGAAGCTTTCTTT
TRBV12-3/TRBV12-4	-	-	TRBJ1-6	CASSLVGPPLHF	TGTGCCAGCAGTTTAGTCGGTCCACCCCTCCACTTT
TRBV28	TRBD1	-	TRBJ1-2	CASREGALGYTF	TGTGCCAGCAGGGAGGGGGCGCTCGGCTACACCTTC
TRBV5-8	-	-	TRBJ2-3	CASSFWGGTDTQYF	TGTGCCAGCAGCTTCTGGGGGGGCACAGATACGCAGTATTTT
TRBV24-1	TRBD1	-	TRBJ2-2	CATSRGQGASGELFF	TGTGCCACCAGTAGGGGACAGGGGGCCTCCGGGGAGCTGTTTTTT
TRBV18	-	-	TRBJ1-2	CASSPGQEGGYTF	TGTGCCAGCTCACCAGGGCAGGAGGGCGGCTACACCTTC
TRBV5-5	TRBD1	-	TRBJ1-5	CASSPGTGFNQPQHF	TGTGCCAGCAGCCCCGGGACAGGCTTCAATCAGCCCCAGCATTTT
TRBV28	TRBD1	-	TRBJ1-1	CASRLRQGATFF	TGTGCCAGCAGACTAAGGCAGGGGGCAACTTTCTTT
TRBV20-1	TRBD2	-	TRBJ2-7	CSASSGESYEQYF	TGCAGTGCTAGTAGCGGGGAATCCTACGAGCAGTACTTC
TRBV27	-	-	TRBJ1-5	CASSPSRRDLYSNQPQHF	TGTGCCAGCAGTCCCTCGAGGAGGGATCTTTATAGCAATCAGCCCCAGCATTTT
TRBV2	TRBD2	-	TRBJ2-2	CASSLIAGSTGELFF	TGTGCCAGCAGTTTGATAGCGGGGAGCACCGGGGAGCTGTTTTTT
TRBV6-5	-	-	TRBJ1-1	CAGVLNTEAFF	TGTGCCGGAGTCCTAAACACTGAAGCTTTCTTT
TRBV28	TRBD1	-	TRBJ2-5	CASSLIWDREETQYF	TGTGCCAGCAGTTTAATCTGGGACAGAGAAGAGACCCAGTACTTC
TRBV5-8	TRBD1	-	TRBJ1-6	CASSSLTGGGSPLHF	TGTGCCAGCAGCTCCCTAACAGGGGGCGGCTCACCCCTCCACTTT
TRBV11-3	-	-	TRBJ2-3	CASSSKGVADTQYF	TGTGCCAGCAGCTCCAAGGGGGTAGCAGATACGCAGTATTTT
TRBV2	TRBD1	-	TRBJ2-5	CASTVLTGVETQYF	TGTGCCAGCACGGTCCTGACAGGGGTAGAGACCCAGTACTTC
TRBV7-2	TRBD2	-	TRBJ2-4	CASSPGTTQYF	TGTGCCAGCAGCCCCGGGACTACCCAGTACTTC
TRBV27	TRBD1	-	TRBJ1-1	CASSSPRLSTGGNTEAFF	TGTGCCAGCAGTTCCCCCCGCCTTTCGACAGGGGGAAACACTGAAGCTTTCTTT
TRBV5-4	-	-	TRBJ1-1	CASSRGGTEAFF	TGTGCCAGCAGCCGGGGGGGCACTGAAGCTTTCTTT
TRBV4-2	-	-	TRBJ1-2	CASSQEGSRDGYGYTF	TGTGCCAGCAGCCAAGAGGGGTCGCGGGACGGCTATGGCTACACCTTC
TRBV6-5	TRBD1	-	TRBJ1-2	CASTGTGGDGYTF	TGTGCCAGCACCGGGACAGGGGGGGATGGCTACACCTTC
TRBV7-9	-	-	TRBJ1-6	CASSLDSLNSPLHF	TGTGCCAGCAGCTTGGACAGTTTAAATTCACCCCTCCACTTT
TRBV12-3/TRBV12-4	-	-	TRBJ1-1	CASSLESYTEAFF	TGTGCCAGCAGTTTGGAGTCGTACACTGAAGCTTTCTTT
TRBV27	TRBD1	-	TRBJ2-1	CASSLSARTGGYNEQFF	TGTGCCAGCAGTTTATCAGCCCGAACAGGGGGTTACAATGAGCAGTTCTTC
TRBV29-1	TRBD1	-	TRBJ1-1	CSASTGGNMNTEAFF	TGCAGCGCCTCGACAGGGGGCAACATGAACACTGAAGCTTTCTTT
TRBV3-1/TRBV3-2	-	-	TRBJ1-6	CASSPMKGRSPLHF	TGTGCCAGCAGCCCGATGAAGGGGAGGTCACCCCTCCACTTT
TRBV5-1	-	-	TRBJ2-1	CASSLSSEAEQFF	TGCGCCAGCAGCTTGTCGAGCGAAGCTGAGCAGTTCTTC
TRBV7-2	TRBD2	-	TRBJ2-7	CASSFGTSGGYEQYF	TGTGCCAGCAGCTTCGGGACTAGCGGGGGTTACGAGCAGTACTTC
TRBV18	TRBD1	-	TRBJ1-1	CASSGTGVTEAFF	TGTGCCAGCTCGGGGACAGGGGTCACTGAAGCTTTCTTT
TRBV14	TRBD1	-	TRBJ1-6	CASSQMDRGPSSSYNSPLHF	TGTGCCAGCAGCCAAATGGACAGGGGCCCCTCAAGCTCCTATAATTCACCCCTCCACTTT
TRBV18	TRBD2	-	TRBJ2-1	CASSLPAGVSYNEQFF	TGTGCCAGCTCACTACCAGCGGGAGTTAGTTACAATGAGCAGTTCTTC
TRBV7-2	TRBD2	-	TRBJ2-2	CASSIGLAGITGELFF	TGTGCCAGCAGCATCGGACTAGCGGGAATCACCGGGGAGCTGTTTTTT
TRBV6-5	TRBD1	-	TRBJ2-1	CASSPLDRDDEQFF	TGTGCCAGCAGCCCCCTGGACAGGGACGATGAGCAGTTCTTC
TRBV6-6	-	-	TRBJ1-2	CASSQRQGNTF	TGTGCCAGCAGCCAACGCCAGGGAAACACCTTC
TRBV9	-	-	TRBJ2-7	CASSVSSVNYEQYF	TGTGCCAGCAGCGTCTCTAGCGTAAACTACGAGCAGTACTTC
TRBV19	-	-	TRBJ2-1	CASNPTGLMGGREQFF	TGTGCCAGTAATCCTACAGGACTTATGGGGGGTCGTGAGCAGTTCTTC